The 17 T cell receptor beta chains below were found in one sample sequenced in a study of blood T cell repertoires in COVID-19. Generated by immunoSEQ multiplex PCR, the TCRdb table keeps only in-frame clones and is missing some. The sample holds fewer than 450,000 clones, more than 70% seen once. The specimen was PBMCs or T cells enriched from blood (not recorded which). Source of these receptors: a woman younger than 35 who had recovered from COVID-19.

The chain couples TRBV11-2 to TRBJ1-1; D is unresolved. Trimming shortened V by 4 bases and J by 7 bases, and 16 bases separated the two germline ends. CDR1 and CDR2 from the germline V gene are SGHAT and FQNNGV. The CDR3 runs to 14 residues. The CDR3 DNA is TGTGCCAGCAGCTGGTCCGTATTTAGTGATGAAGCTTTCTTT. The encoded protein is CASSWSVFSDEAFF.

This clone showed up just once. The chain joins TRBV7-2 to TRBJ1-6; D remains unclear. Germline lookup yields CDR1 SGHTA and CDR2 FQGNSA. This CDR3 region has 15 residues. V was shortened by 1 base and J by 7 bases, with 11 bases between the two germline ends. In DNA, the CDR3 is TGTGCCAGCAGCTTAGATACAGCAATAAATTCACCCCTCCACTTT. Translation gives CASSLDTAINSPLHF.

This chain connects TRBV11-2 to TRBJ1-6; D remains unclear. V was shortened by 1 base and J by 7 bases, with 8 bases between the two germline ends. The CDR3 is 14 residues long. The germline V gene has CDR1 SGHAT and CDR2 FQNNGV. In DNA, the CDR3 is TGTGCCAGCAGCTTAGCAGGCCCAAATTCACCCCTCCACTTT. Its protein product is CASSLAGPNSPLHF.

This chain links TRBV19 with TRBJ1-2, with unresolved D. The CDR3 covers 13 residues. The germline V and J ends were trimmed by 6 bases and 1 base, with 9 bases remaining between them. Germline CDR1 and CDR2: LNHDA and SQIVND (reference sequence). The CDR3 here is CASRTRGNYGYTF. The CDR3 DNA sequence: TGTGCCAGTAGGACCCGGGGTAACTATGGCTACACCTTC.

The V gene is TRBV29-1, the J gene TRBJ1-2; D is unclear. Trimming took 2 bases from V and 0 from J, leaving 7 bases between them. This CDR3 region has 13 residues. The germline V gene has CDR1 SQVTM and CDR2 ANQGSEA. CDR3: CSVERGTNYGYTF. As DNA, the CDR3 is TGCAGCGTTGAACGCGGTACTAACTATGGCTACACCTTC.

This chain connects TRBV28 to TRBJ2-7; D possibly corresponds to TRBD1 (7 bases). V was trimmed by 6 bases and J by 5 bases, leaving 32 bases between them. CDR3 length equals 19 residues. Germline V gives CDR1 MDHEN, CDR2 SYDVKM. The CDR3 nucleotides are TGTGCCAGCAGCACCCCATCCAAGGCGGGACAGCCTACTCCCCACGAGCAGTACTTC. Amino acids: CASSTPSKAGQPTPHEQYF.

The V call is TRBV6-5, the J call TRBJ1-2; no reliable D call. This CDR3 region has 11 residues. V was clipped by 6 bases and J by 5 bases, with 7 bases between them. Germline loops: CDR1 MNHEY, CDR2 SVGAGI. CDR3: CASRTGYGYTF. As DNA, the CDR3 is TGTGCCAGCAGGACGGGTTATGGCTACACCTTC.

J is TRBJ1-5 and V is TRBV27; TRBD1 aligns across 8 bases. This CDR3 has 15 residues. The germline V gene has CDR1 MNHEY and CDR2 SMNVEV (reference sequence). J lost 1 base, V lost 6 bases, and 5 bases had no gene match. As DNA, the CDR3 is TGTGCCAGCAGCGCCCGACAGGGGAGCAATCAGCCCCAGCATTTT. Protein product: CASSARQGSNQPQHF.

The chain recombines TRBV6-5 with TRBJ1-2, with 9 bases matching TRBD1. CDR3 length: 16 residues. Germline V lookup: CDR1 MNHEY, CDR2 SVGAGI. V dropped 4 bases and J dropped 8; count of bases not matched to a gene: 14. In DNA form, the CDR3 reads TGTGCCAGCAGTTCCTTCCATGACAGGGGGGGTGGAGGCTACACCTTC. This sequence encodes CASSSFHDRGGGGYTF.

The chain combines TRBV9 with TRBJ1-3; D is perhaps TRBD1 (5 bases). With 2 bases removed from V and 0 bases from J, the gap between germline ends came to 15 bases. CDR3 length: 17 amino acids. CDR1 is SGDLS, CDR2 YYNGEE, per germline. CDR3 DNA sequence: TGTGCCAGCAGCGTGAGTGGAGGGGCGAGCTCTGGAAACACCATATATTTT. It translates to CASSVSGGASSGNTIYF.

This chain connects TRBV27 to TRBJ1-6, with 9 positions matching TRBD1. The V gene's germline CDR1 is MNHEY and CDR2 SMNVEV (reference sequence). The CDR3 length is 16 residues. Germline trimming cut 6 bases from V and 8 bases from J; bases unmatched to any gene: 11. The DNA of the CDR3 is TGTGCCAGCAGGGGGGGGACAGGGTTTTTGTATTCACCCCTCCACTTT. Translated, it gives CASRGGTGFLYSPLHF.

The rearrangement links TRBV24-1 to TRBJ2-3, with 10 bases matching TRBD2. The CDR3 contains 15 residues. Germline V gene sequence: CDR1 KGHDR, CDR2 SFDVKD. The V gene end was trimmed by 4 bases and the J gene end by 2 bases; junction bases not matched to a gene: 2. The CDR3 region has the DNA TGTGCCACCAGTGAACTAGCGGGGCTCACAGATACGCAGTATTTT. Encoded protein: CATSELAGLTDTQYF.

The rearrangement joins TRBV6-6 to TRBJ1-5; perhaps TRBD1 as D (6 bases). The length of the CDR3 is 15 residues. Germline V gene data show CDR1 as MNHNY and CDR2 as SVGAGI (reference sequence). V was trimmed by 5 bases and J by 8 bases, leaving 19 bases between them. The CDR3 nucleotides are TGTGCCAGCAGTGCCATGGGGGGGCCGGGGGAGCCCCAGCATTTT. Translation gives CASSAMGGPGEPQHF.

The rearrangement joins TRBV12-5 to TRBJ2-6, with D unresolved. Deletions cut 5 bases from V and 1 base from J, with 6 bases between. CDR1 LGHNT and CDR2 FRNRAP come from the germline V gene. The CDR3 has 14 amino acids. The CDR3 loop reads CASGTLSGANVLTF. In DNA, the CDR3 is TGTGCTAGTGGTACTCTTTCTGGGGCCAACGTCCTGACTTTC.

J is TRBJ1-2 and V is TRBV18; TRBD1 matches 9 bases. J was trimmed by 5 bases and V by 0 bases; bases with no gene match: 4. The CDR3 length is 15 residues. Per the germline V gene, CDR1 is KGHSH and CDR2 is LQKENI. CDR3 nucleotide sequence: TGTGCCAGCTCACCACCCGGACAGGGGATATATGGCTACACCTTC. Protein sequence: CASSPPGQGIYGYTF.

V and J are TRBV7-8 and TRBJ2-3; 14 positions match TRBD2. The germline gives CDR1 SGHVS, CDR2 FQNEAQ. With 5 bases clipped from V and 3 bases from J, the junction kept 7 bases outside the gene matches. The CDR3 totals 17 residues. The CDR3 sequence: CASSGLAGGQATDTQYF. The CDR3 DNA sequence: TGTGCCAGCAGCGGACTAGCGGGGGGCCAAGCAACAGATACGCAGTATTTT.

This clone showed up just once. The V gene is TRBV7-9, the J gene TRBJ1-2; D is unresolved. The CDR3 totals 15 residues. Trimming left V 5 bases short and J 4 bases short, with 17 bases between. From germline, CDR1 is SEHNR and CDR2 FQNEAQ (reference sequence). The chain's CDR3 is CASSGRVDGLYGYTF. DNA for the CDR3: TGTGCCAGCAGCGGGCGAGTGGACGGACTCTATGGCTACACCTTC.